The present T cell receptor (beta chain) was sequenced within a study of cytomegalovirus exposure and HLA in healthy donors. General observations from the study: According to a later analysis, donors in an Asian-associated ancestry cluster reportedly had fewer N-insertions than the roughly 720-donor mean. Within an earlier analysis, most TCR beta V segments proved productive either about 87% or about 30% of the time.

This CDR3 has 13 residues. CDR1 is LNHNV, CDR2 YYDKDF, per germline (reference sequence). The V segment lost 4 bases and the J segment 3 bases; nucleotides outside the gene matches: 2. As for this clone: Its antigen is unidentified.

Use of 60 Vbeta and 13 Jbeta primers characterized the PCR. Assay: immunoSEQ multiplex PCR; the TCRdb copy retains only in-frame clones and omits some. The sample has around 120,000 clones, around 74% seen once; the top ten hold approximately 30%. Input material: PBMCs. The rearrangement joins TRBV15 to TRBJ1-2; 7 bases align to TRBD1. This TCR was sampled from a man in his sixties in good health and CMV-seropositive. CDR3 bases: TGTGCCACCAGCACTGGACAGGACTATGGCTACACCTTC. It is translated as CATSTGQDYGYTF.